This T cell receptor (beta chain) was sequenced in a study of cytomegalovirus exposure and HLA in healthy donors. Primers included in the PCR were 60 Vbeta and 13 Jbeta primers. Measured with immunoSEQ multiplex PCR; TCRdb has only the in-frame clones, and not every one. Of fewer than 200,000 clones detected, 80% to 90% appear once; the ten largest clones hold approximately 2%. Regarding the study as a whole: In an earlier analysis, in some 540 donors, most V segments appeared productive either ~90% or ~30% of the time. V- and J-gene trimming in TCR beta was tied to a missense DCLRE1C variant by an analysis performed later.

Each donor was healthy, and each was a bone marrow donor. Concerning this clone: What it binds is unknown. At one end, the junction sequence differs from germline, possibly due to a read error.

The material sequenced was PBMCs. The sequence derives from a man aged 18 to 35 in good health and CMV-seropositive.

The chain's CDR3 is CSSSLGGGELYGYTF. The CDR3 DNA reads as TGTTCCAGCAGCTTAGGGGGGGGCGAACTGTATGGCTACACCTTC. This chain links TRBV7-9 with TRBJ1-2, with a possible D match to TRBD1 (6 bases). The germline V gene has CDR1 SEHNR and CDR2 FQNEAQ (reference sequence). The CDR3 runs 15 residues. Variable domain in full (rest from reference TRBV7-9 and TRBJ1-2): DTGVSQNPRHKITKRGQNVTFRCDPISEHNRLYWYRQTLGQGPEFLTYFQNEAQLEKSRLLSDRFSAERPKGSFSTLEIQRTEQGDSAMYLCSSSLGGGELYGYTFGSGTRLTVV.